This T cell receptor beta chain was captured in a study of CD8 T cells in ankylosing spondylitis. Whole-study findings and limits: Ankylosing spondylitis blood appeared to be characterized by a TCR beta motif of several highly homologous variants.

The CDR3 spans 15 residues. V dropped 1 base and J dropped 4; count of bases not matched to a gene: 2. The germline CDR1 and CDR2 sequences are MGHRA and YSYEKL. In its sample, this clonotype was seen many times. The antigen is not known. TCRdb reanalysed the 5' RACE reads using MiXCR and keeps one entry per CDR3 protein. The data hold a few hundred thousand distinct CDR3 sequences, with about an eighth observed a single time. V is TRBV4-1 and J is TRBJ2-5; TRBD2 aligns across 11 bases. The receptor was isolated from a male donor with ankylosing spondylitis. The material sequenced was blood, either unsorted or a sorted T cell fraction (not recorded which). The DNA of the CDR3 is TGCGCCAGCAGCCAAGCTACTAGCGGGAGAGAGACCCAGTACTTC. It translates to CASSQATSGRETQYF.